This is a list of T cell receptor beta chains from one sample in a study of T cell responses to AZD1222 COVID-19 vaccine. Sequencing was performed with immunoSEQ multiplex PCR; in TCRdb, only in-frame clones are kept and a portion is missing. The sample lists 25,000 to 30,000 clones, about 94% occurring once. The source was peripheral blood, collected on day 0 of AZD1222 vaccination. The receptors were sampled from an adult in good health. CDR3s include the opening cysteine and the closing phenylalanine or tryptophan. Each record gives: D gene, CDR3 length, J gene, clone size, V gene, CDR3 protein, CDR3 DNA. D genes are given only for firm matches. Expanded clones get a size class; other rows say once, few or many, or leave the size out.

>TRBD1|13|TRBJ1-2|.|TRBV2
CASSMTGDYGYTF
TGTGCCAGCAGTATGACAGGGGACTATGGCTACACCTTC
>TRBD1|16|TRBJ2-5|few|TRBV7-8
CASSFPGTGSTETQYF
TGTGCCAGCAGCTTCCCCGGGACAGGGTCGACGGAGACCCAGTACTTC
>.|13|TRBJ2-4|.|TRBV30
CASTSSGTDIQYF
TGTGCCAGTACCTCGAGCGGGACAGACATTCAGTACTTC
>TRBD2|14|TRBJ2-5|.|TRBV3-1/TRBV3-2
CASSLSGGGETQYF
TGTGCCAGCAGCCTTAGCGGGGGTGGGGAGACCCAGTACTTC
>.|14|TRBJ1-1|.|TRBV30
CAWKGPPMNTEAFF
TGTGCCTGGAAAGGACCTCCTATGAACACTGAAGCTTTCTTT
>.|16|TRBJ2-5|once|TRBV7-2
CASRLGLGAFQETQYF
TGTGCCAGCAGACTAGGTTTGGGGGCCTTTCAAGAGACCCAGTACTTC
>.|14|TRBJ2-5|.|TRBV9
CASSVDGVGETQYF
TGTGCCAGCAGCGTAGACGGGGTCGGAGAGACCCAGTACTTC
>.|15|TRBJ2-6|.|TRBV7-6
CERGDRHSGANVLTF
TGTGAAAGGGGTGACAGACACTCTGGGGCCAACGTCCTGACTTTC
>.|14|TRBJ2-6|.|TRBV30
CAWGSGSGANVLTF
TGTGCCTGGGGCTCAGGGTCTGGGGCCAACGTCCTGACTTTC
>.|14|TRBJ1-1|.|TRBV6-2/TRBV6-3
CASSPQHLNTEAFF
TGTGCCAGCAGCCCACAGCACTTGAACACTGAAGCTTTCTTT
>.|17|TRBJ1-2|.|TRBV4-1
CASSPRAPQVSNYGYTF
TGCGCCAGCAGCCCCCGGGCCCCGCAAGTCTCTAACTATGGCTACACCTTC
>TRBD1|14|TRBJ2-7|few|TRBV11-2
CASSIDRGGYEQYF
TGTGCCAGCAGCATAGACAGGGGCGGGTACGAGCAGTACTTC
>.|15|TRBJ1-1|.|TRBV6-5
CASITGGKGNTEAFF
TGTGCCAGCATCACTGGGGGAAAGGGAAACACTGAAGCTTTCTTT
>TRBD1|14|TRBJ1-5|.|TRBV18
CASSPGQAHQPQHF
TGTGCCAGCTCACCCGGACAGGCCCATCAGCCCCAGCATTTT
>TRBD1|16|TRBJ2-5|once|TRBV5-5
CASSSQGQGAAETQYF
TGTGCCAGCAGCTCCCAGGGACAGGGGGCGGCGGAGACCCAGTACTTC
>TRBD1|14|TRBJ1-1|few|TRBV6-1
CASSDHEGASEAFF
TGTGCCAGCAGTGACCACGAGGGGGCGAGTGAGGCTTTCTTT